A selection of T cell receptor beta chains follows, all from one sample in a study of blood T cells in healthy people across ages. TCRdb fed the 5' RACE reads into MiXCR, producing one record per CDR3 protein. The sample lists roughly 680,000 distinct CDR3 sequences, over 20% seen once, with under 4% in the top ten. The specimen was blood. These receptors were collected from a man between 70 and 80 years old in good health. The CDR3 runs from the conserved cysteine through the conserved F or W. A D gene is named only where the DNA matches it firmly. Some rows mark clone size as missing; the rest say once, few, many or name a class of expanded clone.

CDR3	DNA	D	J	size	V
CASSSGPGSGELFF	TGTGCCAGCAGTTCCGGGCCCGGAAGCGGGGAGCTGTTTTTT	.	TRBJ2-2	few	TRBV7-9
CAISDPTSGRAEFFQETQYF	TGTGCCATCAGTGACCCAACTAGCGGGAGGGCCGAATTTTTCCAAGAGACCCAGTACTTC	TRBD2	TRBJ2-5	.	TRBV10-3
CATGEGNTGELSF	TGTGCCACTGGTGAAGGGAACACCGGGGAGCTGTCTTTT	.	TRBJ2-2	.	TRBV27
CASSPGTSGRRPDTQYF	TGTGCCAGCTCACCGGGGACTAGCGGGAGAAGGCCAGATACGCAGTATTTT	TRBD2	TRBJ2-3	few	TRBV18
CASSQDIPSGSSTDTQYF	TGCGCCAGCAGCCAAGATATACCTAGCGGGAGTAGCACAGATACGCAGTATTTT	TRBD2	TRBJ2-3	few	TRBV4-3
CASSYNGQGAWGYTF	TGTGCCAGCAGTTACAACGGACAGGGGGCGTGGGGCTACACCTTC	TRBD1	TRBJ1-2	few	TRBV6-5
CASSLAAGSYEQYF	TGTGCCAGCAGTTTAGCCGCGGGGTCCTACGAGCAGTACTTC	.	TRBJ2-7	.	TRBV12-3/TRBV12-4
CASNPGGDSYNEQFF	TGTGCCAGCAACCCCGGAGGGGACTCCTACAATGAGCAGTTCTTC	.	TRBJ2-1	many	TRBV28
CASSGGQGTSGSGNIQYF	TGTGCCAGTAGTGGAGGACAGGGGACTAGCGGGAGCGGAAACATTCAGTACTTC	TRBD2	TRBJ2-4	.	TRBV19
CASSYSPAYNEQFF	TGTGCCAGCAGTTACTCTCCAGCCTACAATGAGCAGTTCTTC	.	TRBJ2-1	few	TRBV6-6
CSAPNSGEGRYEQYF	TGCAGTGCCCCGAATTCGGGGGAGGGCCGGTACGAGCAGTACTTC	TRBD2	TRBJ2-7	.	TRBV20-1
CAAANSGANVLTF	TGTGCCGCCGCGAACTCTGGGGCCAACGTCCTGACTTTC	.	TRBJ2-6	.	TRBV10-3
CASSQDGLAGVETQYF	TGCGCCAGCAGCCAAGACGGCCTAGCGGGAGTTGAGACCCAGTACTTC	TRBD2	TRBJ2-5	few	TRBV4-1
CASSLWEGLPYEQYF	TGCGCCAGCAGCCTTTGGGAAGGGCTTCCCTACGAGCAGTACTTC	.	TRBJ2-7	.	TRBV5-1
CASSYTEGLSGANVLTF	TGTGCCAGCAGTTACACCGAGGGTCTCTCTGGGGCCAACGTCCTGACTTTC	.	TRBJ2-6	.	TRBV6-5
CASSIGTSYNEQFF	TGTGCCAGTAGTATAGGGACTAGCTACAATGAGCAGTTCTTC	TRBD2	TRBJ2-1	few	TRBV19
CASSYGPLTGELFF	TGTGCCAGCAGTTACGGACCTCTCACCGGGGAGCTGTTTTTT	.	TRBJ2-2	few	TRBV6-5
CASSGKTGLNTEAFF	TGCGCCAGCTCGGGCAAGACAGGGCTAAACACTGAAGCTTTCTTT	TRBD1	TRBJ1-1	many	TRBV5-1
CASSSMLGDHEQYF	TGTGCCAGCAGTTCAATGTTGGGAGACCACGAGCAGTACTTC	.	TRBJ2-7	.	TRBV27
CSVGQGGTYNEQFF	TGCAGCGTTGGACAGGGGGGAACCTACAATGAGCAGTTCTTC	TRBD1	TRBJ2-1	.	TRBV29-1
CASSIGSGRANEQFF	TGTGCCAGTAGTATAGGGAGCGGGAGGGCCAATGAGCAGTTCTTC	TRBD2	TRBJ2-1	.	TRBV19
CSVEGAGSSYNEQFF	TGCAGCGTAGAGGGCGCAGGGAGCTCCTACAATGAGCAGTTCTTC	.	TRBJ2-1	.	TRBV29-1
CASSQGQGTYNEQFF	TGCGCCAGCAGCCAGGGACAGGGGACCTACAATGAGCAGTTCTTC	TRBD1	TRBJ2-1	many	TRBV4-1
CSVEDQSNTDTQYF	TGCAGCGTTGAAGATCAAAGTAACACAGATACGCAGTATTTT	.	TRBJ2-3	few	TRBV29-1
CASGDREAQPQHF	TGTGCCAGCGGGGACAGGGAGGCACAGCCCCAGCATTTT	TRBD1	TRBJ1-5	few	TRBV6-1
CASSSESAGVHNEQFF	TGTGCCAGCAGCTCAGAGTCAGCGGGGGTGCACAATGAGCAGTTCTTC	TRBD2	TRBJ2-1	.	TRBV28
CASSLKFGLAGNEQFF	TGTGCCAGCAGCCTAAAGTTCGGACTAGCGGGAAATGAGCAGTTCTTC	TRBD2	TRBJ2-1	.	TRBV7-9
CSAGDSSEQYF	TGCAGTGCTGGGGACAGCTCGGAGCAGTACTTC	TRBD1	TRBJ2-5	.	TRBV20-1
CATSDFGNEKLFF	TGTGCCACCAGTGATTTTGGCAATGAAAAACTGTTTTTT	.	TRBJ1-4	.	TRBV24-1
CASSQGFLGGEQFF	TGTGCCAGCAGCCAAGGTTTTTTGGGCGGTGAGCAGTTCTTC	.	TRBJ2-1	.	TRBV3-1
CASSPGWDKETQYF	TGTGCCAGCTCACCAGGCTGGGATAAAGAGACCCAGTACTTC	.	TRBJ2-5	few	TRBV18
CSARATSGKIVETQYF	TGCAGTGCTAGGGCGACTAGCGGGAAAATAGTAGAGACCCAGTACTTC	TRBD2	TRBJ2-5	few	TRBV20-1
CASSSGTSANTGELFF	TGTGCCAGCAGCTCTGGGACTAGCGCGAACACCGGGGAGCTGTTTTTT	TRBD2	TRBJ2-2	.	TRBV7-6
CASSPYPAARRYEQYF	TGTGCCAGCAGTCCATATCCGGCGGCGCGAAGGTACGAGCAGTACTTC	.	TRBJ2-7	.	TRBV28
CANRTGQGDAYEQYF	TGCGCCAACAGAACCGGACAGGGAGATGCCTACGAGCAGTACTTC	TRBD1	TRBJ2-7	.	TRBV5-1